This TCR beta chain was documented in a study of cytomegalovirus exposure and HLA in healthy donors. General observations from the study: A missense DCLRE1C variant was associated with V- and J-gene trimming of TCR beta chains in a later analysis, and an independent cohort replicated the association. Most sequenced TCRs were rare (though some public TCRs occurred in many donors).

The PCR used 60 Vbeta and 13 Jbeta primers. The assay was immunoSEQ multiplex PCR, and TCRdb's table has in-frame clones only and misses some. The sample consists of 210,000 or so clones, over 75% of them appearing once. Details on this clone: Its specificity is unknown.

Sequences were obtained from PBMCs. The source of this sequence is a human donor in good health.

CDR3 sequence (DNA): TGCGCCAGCAGCCAAGAGGGGTACGGGGGCAAAAACATTCAGTACTTC. It translates to CASSQEGYGGKNIQYF. The chain has TRBV4-1 and TRBJ2-4; D is possibly TRBD2 (6 bases). The CDR3 loop spans 16 amino acids. The V gene's germline CDR1 is MGHRA and CDR2 YSYEKL. Trimming stripped 0 bases from V and 3 bases from J, with 12 bases between.